The 31 T cell receptor beta chains below all came from one sample that was sequenced in a study of blood T cell repertoires in COVID-19. Profiling relied on immunoSEQ multiplex PCR, and the TCRdb table lists in-frame clones only, not all of them. The sample holds some 150,000 clones, around four fifths seen once. The sequencing sample was made of peripheral blood. The receptor source for this set is a human donor in a cohort sampled during active COVID-19.

J is TRBJ2-4 and V is TRBV7-2; the D gene is possibly TRBD1 (5 bases). Germline V gene data show CDR1 as SGHTA and CDR2 as FQGNSA. The germline V and J ends were trimmed by 5 bases and 3 bases, with 17 bases remaining between them. The length of the CDR3 is 16 residues. CDR3 region: CASSPQGVSGKNIQYF. The CDR3 bases are TGTGCCAGCAGCCCTCAAGGGGTTAGTGGCAAAAACATTCAGTACTTC. The complete variable domain, with remaining parts taken from reference TRBV7-2 and TRBJ2-4, reads GAGVSQSPSNKVTEKGKDVELRCDPISGHTALYWYRQSLGQGLEFLIYFQGNSAPDKSGLPSDRFSAERTGGSVSTLTIQRTQQEDSAVYLCASSPQGVSGKNIQYFGAGTRLSVL.

The rearrangement joins TRBV6-2 or TRBV6-3 to TRBJ2-7; D unclear. V dropped 4 bases and J dropped 3 bases, with 7 bases sitting between them. The CDR3 is made up of 12 amino acids. The germline V gene encodes CDR1 MNHEY and CDR2 SVGEGT. The CDR3 protein is CASSFQFYEQYF. The CDR3 bases are TGTGCCAGCAGTTTCCAGTTCTACGAGCAGTACTTC.

The chain links TRBV11-3 to TRBJ2-1, with TRBD2 identical over 9 bases. With 1 base clipped from V and 7 bases from J, the junction kept 5 bases outside the gene matches. The germline V gene encodes CDR1 SGHNT and CDR2 YENEEA. The CDR3 sequence is 15 residues long. The CDR3: CASSLAAGGRNEQFF. CDR3 bases: TGTGCCAGCAGCTTAGCCGCGGGGGGGAGGAATGAGCAGTTCTTC.

This clone was counted a single time. The chain links TRBV3-1 (or the pseudogene TRBV3-2) to TRBJ1-2, with 9 bases aligning to TRBD1. Trimming took 2 bases from V and 6 from J; bases not matched to a gene: 7. CDR3 length: 15 amino acids. The germline V gene encodes CDR1 LGHDT and CDR2 YNNKEL (reference sequence). CDR3 in DNA: TGTGCCAGCAGCCAAACCGGGACAGGGTCTAATGGCTACACCTTC. Translation gives CASSQTGTGSNGYTF.

V and J are TRBV7-9 and TRBJ2-7; weak D call: TRBD1 (5 bases). V dropped 1 base and J dropped 1 base, with 11 bases sitting between them. Germline CDR1 SEHNR, CDR2 FQNEAQ (reference sequence). CDR3 length equals 15 residues. CDR3 nucleotides: TGTGCCAGCAGCTTAGAGAGACAGAGGTCCTACGAGCAGTACTTC. Residues: CASSLERQRSYEQYF. The full variable domain, with the rest looked up from reference TRBV7-9 and TRBJ2-7, is DTGVSQNPRHKITKRGQNVTFRCDPISEHNRLYWYRQTLGQGPEFLTYFQNEAQLEKSRLLSDRFSAERPKGSFSTLEIQRTEQGDSAMYLCASSLERQRSYEQYFGPGTRLTVT.

This clone was detected only a few times. The rearrangement joins TRBV28 to TRBJ1-5; 7 bases are a match to TRBD1. J gave up 3 bases and V 6 bases, and 8 bases lay outside the gene matches. The CDR3 consists of 15 residues. In germline, CDR1 is MDHEN, CDR2 SYDVKM. Written as DNA, the CDR3 is TGTGCCAGCAGATTAGGGGACAGTAACAATCAGCCCCAGCATTTT. This gives the protein CASRLGDSNNQPQHF.

The V and J genes are TRBV3-1 (or the pseudogene TRBV3-2) and TRBJ2-7; TRBD2 might be the D (7 bases). Trimming took off 4 bases at V and 0 bases at J, with 10 bases between the two ends. CDR3 length equals 14 residues. The germline gives CDR1 LGHDT, CDR2 YNNKEL (reference sequence). The CDR3 sequence: CASSLGGLSYEQYF. The CDR3 bases are TGTGCCAGCAGCCTCGGGGGGCTCTCCTACGAGCAGTACTTC.

The chain combines TRBV25-1 with TRBJ2-1; TRBD1 matches 10 bases. The V gene's germline CDR1 is MGHDK and CDR2 SYGVNS. V dropped 5 bases and J dropped 2; count of bases not matched to a gene: 6. The CDR3 loop spans 16 amino acids. The CDR3 DNA is TGTGCCAGCAGTAACCTCGGGACAGGGGCCTACAATGAGCAGTTCTTC. Its protein product is CASSNLGTGAYNEQFF.

The chain recombines TRBV30 with TRBJ1-5; maybe TRBD1 (5 bases). The CDR3 extends over 13 amino acids. Germline V gives CDR1 GTSNPN, CDR2 SVGIG (reference sequence). V lost 2 bases, J lost 3 bases, and 8 bases lay in between. In nucleotides, the CDR3 is TGTGCCTGGAGTCCAGGGCCCAATCAGCCCCAGCATTTT. The encoded protein is CAWSPGPNQPQHF.

V and J are TRBV9 and TRBJ2-1, with 9 bases identical to TRBD2. Germline CDR1 is SGDLS and CDR2 is YYNGEE. This CDR3 region has 15 residues. The V and J ends lost 5 bases and 7 bases, in that order; junction bases with no gene match: 10. The CDR3 DNA follows: TGTGCCAGCAGTGCCCTTGCGGGGGGGATGAATGAGCAGTTCTTC. Encoded protein: CASSALAGGMNEQFF. Combining the CDR3 with reference TRBV9 and TRBJ2-1 gives the whole variable domain DSGVTQTPKHLITATGQRVTLRCSPRSGDLSVYWYQQSLDQGLQFLIQYYNGEERAKGNILERFSAQQFPDLHSELNLSSLELGDSALYFCASSALAGGMNEQFFGPGTRLTVL.

The V and J genes are TRBV28 and TRBJ1-1; no clear D gene. This CDR3 region has 11 residues. The ends were cut back, 5 bases at V and 2 bases at J, with 3 bases in the middle. From germline, CDR1 is MDHEN and CDR2 SYDVKM. This CDR3 is CASSGNTEAFF. The CDR3, as DNA: TGTGCCAGCAGTGGCAACACTGAAGCTTTCTTT.

This chain uses TRBV15 with TRBJ1-3, with TRBD1 identical over 7 bases. Germline CDR1 and CDR2: LNHNV and YYDKDF (reference sequence). The V segment lost 5 bases and the J segment 0 bases; nucleotides outside the gene matches: 10. The CDR3 sequence is 17 residues long. The CDR3 coding sequence is TGTGCCACCAGCTTCCCCGGGACAGCCGACTCTGGAAACACCATATATTTT. Its protein product is CATSFPGTADSGNTIYF. Full variable domain (missing parts from reference TRBV15 and TRBJ1-3): DAMVIQNPRYQVTQFGKPVTLSCSQTLNHNVMYWYQQKSSQAPKLLFHYYDKDFNNEADTPDNFQSRRPNTSFCFLDIRSPGLGDTAMYLCATSFPGTADSGNTIYFGEGSWLTVV.

This rearrangement joins TRBV5-5 to TRBJ1-1; unclear D gene. CDR1 and CDR2 from the germline V gene are SGHKS and YYEKEE (reference sequence). The CDR3 sequence is 15 residues long. V lost 3 bases, J lost 2 bases, and 14 bases lay in between. The chain's CDR3 is CASSWAGQTNTEAFF. CDR3 bases: TGTGCCAGCAGCTGGGCGGGCCAGACAAACACTGAAGCTTTCTTT.

This clone was recorded once. The chain is built from TRBV7-6 and TRBJ2-1, with TRBD1 identical over 11 bases. The V gene's germline CDR1 is SGHVS and CDR2 FNYEAQ. Unmatched junction bases numbered 7, after V lost 5 bases and J lost 7 bases. CDR3 length: 15 residues. CDR3 sequence reads: CASSPPRDRGNEQFF. The CDR3 nucleotides read TGTGCCAGCAGCCCGCCCCGGGACAGGGGGAATGAGCAGTTCTTC.

The rearrangement uses TRBV7-9 and TRBJ2-3; the match to TRBD2 covers 10 bases. The ends lost 5 bases at V and 2 bases at J; junction bases unmatched: 4. The CDR3 covers 15 residues. Germline values: CDR1 SEHNR, CDR2 FQNEAQ (reference sequence). For the CDR3, the DNA is TGTGCCAGCAGCCTTAGCGGGGGGTACACAGATACGCAGTATTTT. Translated: CASSLSGGYTDTQYF.

The chain links TRBV11-2 to TRBJ2-3, with 11 bases lining up with TRBD2. V gave up 5 bases and J gave up 4 bases; unmatched junction bases: 8. This CDR3 contains 16 residues. Germline V gene sequence: CDR1 SGHAT, CDR2 FQNNGV. Here the CDR3 DNA reads TGTGCCAGCAGCCTGGCTAGCGGGGGGAGGGCAGATACGCAGTATTTT. Its translation: CASSLASGGRADTQYF.

The J gene is TRBJ2-3, the V gene TRBV9, with 9 bases lining up with TRBD2. The germline V gene encodes CDR1 SGDLS and CDR2 YYNGEE. The CDR3 loop spans 14 amino acids. In nucleotides, the CDR3 is TGTGTCCGAGTCCTAGCGGGGACCACAGATACGCAGTATTTT. As protein: CVRVLAGTTDTQYF. The complete variable domain, with remaining parts taken from reference TRBV9 and TRBJ2-3, reads DSGVTQTPKHLITATGQRVTLRCSPRSGDLSVYWYQQSLDQGLQFLIQYYNGEERAKGNILERFSAQQFPDLHSELNLSSLELGDSALYFCVRVLAGTTDTQYFGPGTRLTVL.

This chain connects TRBV30 to TRBJ1-1; the D is unclear. CDR3 length: 11 amino acids. Germline V lookup: CDR1 GTSNPN, CDR2 SVGIG (reference sequence). With 8 bases removed from V and 6 bases from J, the gap between germline ends came to 13 bases. The CDR3 region is CALLRFAEAFF. CDR3 nucleotides: TGTGCCCTACTAAGATTCGCTGAAGCTTTCTTT.

This clone was seen once. V usage is TRBV7-2 and J usage is TRBJ2-3; 8 bases map to TRBD1. The trim removed 3 bases at V and 4 bases at J, leaving 3 bases unmatched. The CDR3 has 14 residues. Germline V lookup: CDR1 SGHTA, CDR2 FQGNSA. The CDR3 nucleotides read TGTGCCAGCAGCTTCCGGGACAGGTCAGATACGCAGTATTTT. Its translation is CASSFRDRSDTQYF.

The chain recombines TRBV28 with TRBJ1-5; TRBD1 might be the D (6 bases). This CDR3 spans 14 amino acids. CDR1 is MDHEN, CDR2 SYDVKM, per germline. Trimming took off 6 bases at V and 5 bases at J, with 14 bases between the two ends. The CDR3 bases are TGTGCCAGCAGACTGGACAGATGGTATCAGCCCCAGCATTTT. It translates to CASRLDRWYQPQHF.

The chain's CDR3 is CASNPRTGSYEQYF. Written as DNA, the CDR3 is TGTGCCAGTAACCCCCGGACAGGTTCCTACGAGCAGTACTTC. This rearrangement joins TRBV19 to TRBJ2-7; 7 nucleotides line up with TRBD1. The CDR3 runs to 14 residues. Germline values: CDR1 LNHDA, CDR2 SQIVND (reference sequence). After removal of 7 bases from V and 1 base from J, the junction contained 7 bases not matched to a gene.

This chain links TRBV7-2 with TRBJ1-2; 10 bases map to TRBD1. Germline V gene data show CDR1 as SGHTA and CDR2 as FQGNSA. CDR3 length: 15 amino acids. V lost 5 bases to trimming and J lost 8 bases; unmatched junction nucleotides: 11. CDR3 loop: CASSPGQGTALGYTF. Written as DNA, the CDR3 is TGTGCCAGCAGCCCGGGACAGGGGACGGCCTTGGGCTACACCTTC.

This clone was picked up a small number of times. CDR3 bases: TGTGCCACCAGTGAACCTAGCGGGGGTGTTACAGATACGCAGTATTTT. Translation: CATSEPSGGVTDTQYF. The rearrangement joins TRBV24-1 to TRBJ2-3; 10 bases map to TRBD2. From germline, CDR1 is KGHDR and CDR2 SFDVKD. This CDR3 comprises 16 residues. J was trimmed by 3 bases and V by 4 bases; bases with no gene match: 6.

This clone has just one count. The chain has TRBV4-1 and TRBJ1-2, with 8 nucleotides matching TRBD1. CDR3 size: 13 residues. V gave up 3 bases and J gave up 7 bases; unmatched junction bases: 4. CDR1 is MGHRA, CDR2 YSYEKL, per germline. CDR3 sequence: CASSHEQGVGYTF. The CDR3 DNA sequence: TGCGCCAGCAGCCACGAACAGGGGGTTGGCTACACCTTC.

The chain joins TRBV5-1 to TRBJ2-3; perhaps TRBD1 as D (5 bases). The germline gives CDR1 SGHRS, CDR2 YFSETQ. Between the trimmed V and J ends, which lost 0 bases and 6 bases, there was a span of 11 bases. There are 14 residues in the CDR3. CDR3 in amino acids: CASSLGQPSDTQYF. Written as DNA, the CDR3 is TGCGCCAGCAGCTTGGGACAGCCGTCCGATACGCAGTATTTT.

This clone showed up just once. This chain joins TRBV3-1 (or the pseudogene TRBV3-2) and TRBJ1-1; 8 bases are a match to TRBD1. V lost 4 bases, J lost 12 bases, and 16 bases stayed unmatched. CDR1 LGHDT and CDR2 YNNKEL come from the germline V gene (reference sequence). The length of the CDR3 is 15 residues. The CDR3 DNA reads TGTGCCAGCAGCCCCCGGGGGGCAGGGGGCTCGGGGACTTTCTTT. This sequence encodes CASSPRGAGGSGTFF.

This chain connects TRBV3-1 (or the pseudogene TRBV3-2) to TRBJ2-2, with 9 nucleotides matching TRBD2. The junction had 1 base not matched to a gene; V was cut back by 4 bases and J by 4 bases. CDR3 length: 14 residues. Germline loops: CDR1 LGHDT, CDR2 YNNKEL (reference sequence). CDR3 sequence: CASSRGGATGELFF. The CDR3, as DNA: TGTGCCAGCAGCCGCGGGGGGGCCACCGGGGAGCTGTTTTTT.

J is TRBJ2-7 and V is TRBV5-1; D call uncertain. Trimming shortened V by 2 bases and J by 3 bases, and 9 bases separated the two germline ends. This CDR3 spans 13 amino acids. The V gene's germline CDR1 is SGHRS and CDR2 YFSETQ. The DNA of the CDR3 is TGCGCCAGCAGCTTTGGGCCACACTACGAGCAGTACTTC. This codes for CASSFGPHYEQYF.

The chain joins TRBV3-1 (or the pseudogene TRBV3-2) to TRBJ2-1, with 9 bases matching TRBD1. The CDR3 loop spans 15 amino acids. The V gene end was trimmed by 4 bases and the J gene end by 7 bases; junction bases not matched to a gene: 8. Germline assignment: CDR1 LGHDT and CDR2 YNNKEL (reference sequence). The CDR3 region has the DNA TGTGCCAGCAGCCCATCCTCGGGACAGGGTAATGAGCAGTTCTTC. Protein product: CASSPSSGQGNEQFF.

The rearrangement links TRBV19 to TRBJ2-4; TRBD1 agrees at 8 bases. The CDR3 is 15 residues long. Losses at the gene ends were 6 bases for V and 3 bases for J; bases not matched to a gene: 7. CDR1 is LNHDA, CDR2 SQIVND, per germline (reference sequence). In nucleotides, the CDR3 is TGTGCCAGTAGGACTGTCGGACAGGGCAAAAACATTCAGTACTTC. The encoded protein is CASRTVGQGKNIQYF. The full variable domain, completed using reference TRBV19 and TRBJ2-4, is DGGITQSPKYLFRKEGQNVTLSCEQNLNHDAMYWYRQDPGQGLRLIYYSQIVNDFQKGDIAEGYSVSREKKESFPLTVTSAQKNPTAFYLCASRTVGQGKNIQYFGAGTRLSVL.

V and J are TRBV2 and TRBJ1-1; D is undetermined. V gave up 7 bases and J gave up 4 bases, with 7 bases separating them. Germline values: CDR1 SNHLY, CDR2 FYNNEI. This CDR3 has 11 residues. As DNA, the CDR3 is TGTGCCAGCATGGTTAGCACTGAAGCTTTCTTT. As protein: CASMVSTEAFF. The complete variable domain, with remaining parts taken from reference TRBV2 and TRBJ1-1, reads EPEVTQTPSHQVTQMGQEVILRCVPISNHLYFYWYRQILGQKVEFLVSFYNNEISEKSEIFDDQFSVERPDGSNFTLKIRSTKLEDSAMYFCASMVSTEAFFGQGTRLTVV.